The clone carrying this T cell receptor beta chain showed up many times. The data belong to a study of response to subunit inactivated influenza vaccine. TCRdb used MiXCR to reprocess the RT-PCR reads, holding one entry per CDR3 protein. The table shows about 620,000 distinct CDR3 sequences, with about 10% occurring only once. Unmatched junction bases numbered 5, after V lost 6 bases and J lost 0 bases. The CDR3 totals 15 residues. The source material was PBMCs from blood, sampled on the day of vaccination. This sequence was found in a man aged 45-65 years who received an inactivated influenza vaccine. The chain uses TRBV12-3 or TRBV12-4 and TRBJ2-1; the match to TRBD1 covers 7 bases. Here the CDR3 reads CASRPRDSSYNEQFF. The CDR3 DNA is TGTGCCAGCAGGCCCCGGGACAGCTCCTACAATGAGCAGTTCTTC.